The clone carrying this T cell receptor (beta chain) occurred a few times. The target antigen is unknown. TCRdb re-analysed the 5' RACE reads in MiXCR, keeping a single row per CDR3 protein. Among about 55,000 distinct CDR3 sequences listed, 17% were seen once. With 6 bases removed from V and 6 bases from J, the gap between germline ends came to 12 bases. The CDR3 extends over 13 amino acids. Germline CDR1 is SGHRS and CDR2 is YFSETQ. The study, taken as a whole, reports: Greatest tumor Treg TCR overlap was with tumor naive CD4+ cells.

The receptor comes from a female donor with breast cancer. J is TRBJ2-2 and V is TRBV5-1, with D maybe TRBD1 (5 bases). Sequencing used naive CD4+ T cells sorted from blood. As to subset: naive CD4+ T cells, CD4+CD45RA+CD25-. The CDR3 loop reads CASTLQGAGELFF. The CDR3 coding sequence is TGCGCCAGCACACTTCAGGGTGCCGGGGAGCTGTTTTTT.